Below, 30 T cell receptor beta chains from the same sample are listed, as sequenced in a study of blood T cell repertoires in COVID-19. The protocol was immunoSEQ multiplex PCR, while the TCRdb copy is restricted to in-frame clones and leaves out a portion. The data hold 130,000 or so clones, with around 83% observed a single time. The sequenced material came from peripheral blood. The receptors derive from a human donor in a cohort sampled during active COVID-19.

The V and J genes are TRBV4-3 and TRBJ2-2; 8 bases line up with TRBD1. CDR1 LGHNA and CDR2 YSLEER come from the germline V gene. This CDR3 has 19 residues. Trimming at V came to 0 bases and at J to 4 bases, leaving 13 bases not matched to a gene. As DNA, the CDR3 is TGCGCCAGCAGCCAAGATATGGTGGGACAGGAGGTCCCCACCGGGGAGCTGTTTTTT. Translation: CASSQDMVGQEVPTGELFF.

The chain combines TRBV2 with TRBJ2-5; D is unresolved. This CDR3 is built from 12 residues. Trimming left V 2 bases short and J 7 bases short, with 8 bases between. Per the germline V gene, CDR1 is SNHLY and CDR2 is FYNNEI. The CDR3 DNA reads TGTGCCAGCAGTGAATACTCAAGGACCCAGTACTTC. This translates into CASSEYSRTQYF.

CDR3 loop: CASSKSGTSLAYEQYF. The CDR3 coding sequence is TGTGCCAGCAGCAAGTCCGGGACTAGCCTAGCCTACGAGCAGTACTTC. The chain carries TRBV7-8 and TRBJ2-7; 9 bases match TRBD2. Germline values: CDR1 SGHVS, CDR2 FQNEAQ. CDR3 length: 16 amino acids. V gave up 5 bases and J gave up 2 bases; unmatched junction bases: 10. Combining the CDR3 with reference TRBV7-8 and TRBJ2-7 gives the whole variable domain GAGVSQSPRYKVAKRGQDVALRCDPISGHVSLFWYQQALGQGPEFLTYFQNEAQLDKSGLPSDRFFAERPEGSVSTLKIQRTQQEDSAVYLCASSKSGTSLAYEQYFGPGTRLTVT.

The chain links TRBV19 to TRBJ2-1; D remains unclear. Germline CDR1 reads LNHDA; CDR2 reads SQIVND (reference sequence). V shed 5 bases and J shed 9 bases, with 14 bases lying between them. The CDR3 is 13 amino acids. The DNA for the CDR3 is TGTGCCAGTAGTTTGTCCCTCCCAGGTGAGCAGTTCTTC. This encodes CASSLSLPGEQFF.

CDR3 coding DNA: TGTGCCAGCAGCTTGGGGGGGACTAGAGCGTACGAGCAGTACTTC. It specifies CASSLGGTRAYEQYF. This chain connects TRBV5-4 to TRBJ2-7; 8 nucleotides line up with TRBD2. Germline V gene lookup returns CDR1 SGHNT and CDR2 YYREEE (reference sequence). CDR3 length equals 15 residues. V lost 0 bases to trimming and J lost 4 bases; unmatched junction nucleotides: 6. Complete variable domain (other parts from reference TRBV5-4 and TRBJ2-7): ETGVTQSPTHLIKTRGQQVTLRCSSQSGHNTVSWYQQALGQGPQFIFQYYREEENGRGNFPPRFSGLQFPNYSSELNVNALELDDSALYLCASSLGGTRAYEQYFGPGTRLTVT.

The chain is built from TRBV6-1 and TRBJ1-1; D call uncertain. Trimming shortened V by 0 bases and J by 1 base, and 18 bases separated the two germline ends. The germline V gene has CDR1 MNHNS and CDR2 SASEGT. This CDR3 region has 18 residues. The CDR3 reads CASSEALIAVNGNTEAFF. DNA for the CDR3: TGTGCCAGCAGTGAAGCCCTGATCGCCGTGAACGGGAACACTGAAGCTTTCTTT.

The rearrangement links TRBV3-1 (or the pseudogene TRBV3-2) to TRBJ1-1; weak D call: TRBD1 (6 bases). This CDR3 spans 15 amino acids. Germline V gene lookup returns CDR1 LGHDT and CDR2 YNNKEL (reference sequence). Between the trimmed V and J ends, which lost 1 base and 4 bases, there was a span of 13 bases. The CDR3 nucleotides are TGTGCCAGCAGCCAAGTGGCAGGGGCGGGCACTGAAGCTTTCTTT. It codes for CASSQVAGAGTEAFF.

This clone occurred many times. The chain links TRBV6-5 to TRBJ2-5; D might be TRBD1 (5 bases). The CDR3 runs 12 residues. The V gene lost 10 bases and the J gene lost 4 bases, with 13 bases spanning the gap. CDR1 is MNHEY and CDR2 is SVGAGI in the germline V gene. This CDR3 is CATRMGRETQYF. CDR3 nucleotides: TGTGCCACCCGGATGGGGCGAGAGACCCAGTACTTC.

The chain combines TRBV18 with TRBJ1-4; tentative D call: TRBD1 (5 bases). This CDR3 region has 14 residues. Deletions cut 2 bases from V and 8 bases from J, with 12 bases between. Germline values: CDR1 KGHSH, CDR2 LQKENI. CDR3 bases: TGTGCCAGCTCACCAGAAGGGGCCAGAGAAAAACTGTTTTTT. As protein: CASSPEGAREKLFF. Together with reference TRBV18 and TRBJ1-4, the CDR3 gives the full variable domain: NAGVMQNPRHLVRRRGQEARLRCSPMKGHSHVYWYRQLPEEGLKFMVYLQKENIIDESGMPKERFSAEFPKEGPSILRIQQVVRGDSAAYFCASSPEGAREKLFFGSGTQLSVL.

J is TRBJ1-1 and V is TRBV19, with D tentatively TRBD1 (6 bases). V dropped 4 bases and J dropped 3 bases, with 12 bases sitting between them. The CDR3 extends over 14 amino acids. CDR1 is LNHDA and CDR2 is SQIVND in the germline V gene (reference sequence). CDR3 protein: CASSRTGRDTEAFF. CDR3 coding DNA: TGTGCCAGTAGTAGAACAGGGAGAGACACTGAAGCTTTCTTT.

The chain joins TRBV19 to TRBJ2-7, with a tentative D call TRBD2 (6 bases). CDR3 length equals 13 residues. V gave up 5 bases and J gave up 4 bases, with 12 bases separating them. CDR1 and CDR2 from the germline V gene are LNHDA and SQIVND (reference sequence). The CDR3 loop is CASSLVGGYEQYF. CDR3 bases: TGTGCCAGTAGTCTAGTGGGGGGTTACGAGCAGTACTTC.

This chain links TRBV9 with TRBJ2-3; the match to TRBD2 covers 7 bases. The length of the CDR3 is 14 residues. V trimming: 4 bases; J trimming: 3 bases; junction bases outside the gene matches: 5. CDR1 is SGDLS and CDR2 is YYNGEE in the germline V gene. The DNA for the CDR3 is TGTGCCAGCAGCTTTACGGGACTAACAGATACGCAGTATTTT. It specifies CASSFTGLTDTQYF.

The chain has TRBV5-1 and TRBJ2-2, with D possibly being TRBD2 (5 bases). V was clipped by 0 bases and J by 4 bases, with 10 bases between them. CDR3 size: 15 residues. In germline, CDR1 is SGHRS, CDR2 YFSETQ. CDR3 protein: CASSLATTGTGELFF. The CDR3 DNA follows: TGCGCCAGCAGCTTGGCGACTACCGGCACCGGGGAGCTGTTTTTT.

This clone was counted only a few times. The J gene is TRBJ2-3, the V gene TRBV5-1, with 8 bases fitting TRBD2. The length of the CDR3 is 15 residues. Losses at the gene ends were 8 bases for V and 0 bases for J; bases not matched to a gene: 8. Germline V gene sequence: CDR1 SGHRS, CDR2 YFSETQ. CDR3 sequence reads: CASKISGTSTDTQYF. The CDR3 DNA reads TGCGCCAGTAAGATTAGCGGGACTAGCACAGATACGCAGTATTTT.

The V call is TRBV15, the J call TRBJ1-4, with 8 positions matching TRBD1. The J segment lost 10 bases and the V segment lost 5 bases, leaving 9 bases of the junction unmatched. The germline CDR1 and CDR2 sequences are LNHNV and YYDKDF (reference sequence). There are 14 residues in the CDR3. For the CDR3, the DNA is TGTGCCACCAGCTCTGACAGGGGTGTTGGAAAACTGTTTTTT. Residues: CATSSDRGVGKLFF. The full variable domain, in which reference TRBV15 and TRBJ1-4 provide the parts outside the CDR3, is DAMVIQNPRYQVTQFGKPVTLSCSQTLNHNVMYWYQQKSSQAPKLLFHYYDKDFNNEADTPDNFQSRRPNTSFCFLDIRSPGLGDTAMYLCATSSDRGVGKLFFGSGTQLSVL.

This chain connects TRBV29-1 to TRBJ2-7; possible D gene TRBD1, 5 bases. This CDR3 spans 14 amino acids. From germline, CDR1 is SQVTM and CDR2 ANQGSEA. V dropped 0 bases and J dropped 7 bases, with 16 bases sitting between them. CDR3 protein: CSVEDWGSSGEQYF. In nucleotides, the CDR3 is TGCAGCGTTGAAGATTGGGGCAGCAGTGGAGAGCAGTACTTC.

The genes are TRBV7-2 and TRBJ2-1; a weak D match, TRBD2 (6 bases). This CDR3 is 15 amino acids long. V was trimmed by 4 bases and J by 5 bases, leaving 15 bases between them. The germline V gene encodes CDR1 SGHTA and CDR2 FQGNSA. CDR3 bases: TGTGCCAGCAGCTACAATGGCGGAGGGGACAATGAGCAGTTCTTC. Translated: CASSYNGGGDNEQFF.

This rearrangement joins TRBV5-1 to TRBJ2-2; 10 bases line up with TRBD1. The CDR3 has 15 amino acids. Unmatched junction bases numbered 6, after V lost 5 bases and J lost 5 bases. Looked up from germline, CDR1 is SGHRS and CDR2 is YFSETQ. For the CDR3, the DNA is TGCGCCAGCAGGCGACAGGGGGCTTTGACCGGGGAGCTGTTTTTT. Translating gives CASRRQGALTGELFF.

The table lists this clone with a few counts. The CDR3 DNA is TGTGCCAGCAGCCCCGGGACAGGGCCCTATGGCTACACCTTC. Protein: CASSPGTGPYGYTF. The chain combines TRBV6-6 with TRBJ1-2; 9 nucleotides agree with TRBD1. This CDR3 comprises 14 residues. The V segment lost 6 bases and the J segment 4 bases; nucleotides outside the gene matches: 6. Germline V lookup: CDR1 MNHNY, CDR2 SVGAGI (reference sequence).

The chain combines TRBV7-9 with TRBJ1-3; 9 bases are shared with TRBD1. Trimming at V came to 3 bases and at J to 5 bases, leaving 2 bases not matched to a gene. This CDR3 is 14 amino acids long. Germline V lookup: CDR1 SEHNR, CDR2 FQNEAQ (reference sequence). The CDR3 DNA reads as TGTGCCAGCAGCTTGACAGGGGGGCGAAACACCATATATTTT. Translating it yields CASSLTGGRNTIYF.

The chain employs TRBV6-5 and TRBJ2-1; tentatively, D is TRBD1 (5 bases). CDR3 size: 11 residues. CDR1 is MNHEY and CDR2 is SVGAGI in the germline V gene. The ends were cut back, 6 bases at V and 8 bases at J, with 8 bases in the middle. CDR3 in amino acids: CASRKGYEQFF. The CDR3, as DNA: TGTGCCAGCAGAAAGGGGTATGAGCAGTTCTTC.

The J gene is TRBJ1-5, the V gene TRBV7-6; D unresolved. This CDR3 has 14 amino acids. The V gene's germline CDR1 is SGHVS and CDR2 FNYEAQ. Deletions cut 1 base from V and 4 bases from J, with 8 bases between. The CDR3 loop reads CASSLGRTNQPQHF. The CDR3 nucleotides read TGTGCCAGCAGCTTAGGCCGGACTAATCAGCCCCAGCATTTT.

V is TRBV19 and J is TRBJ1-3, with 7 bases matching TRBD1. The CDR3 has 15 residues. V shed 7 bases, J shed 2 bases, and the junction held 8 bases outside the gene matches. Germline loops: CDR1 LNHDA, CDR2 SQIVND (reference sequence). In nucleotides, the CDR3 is TGTGCCAGTACCGACCTCGACAGGGCTGGAAACACCATATATTTT. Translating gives CASTDLDRAGNTIYF.

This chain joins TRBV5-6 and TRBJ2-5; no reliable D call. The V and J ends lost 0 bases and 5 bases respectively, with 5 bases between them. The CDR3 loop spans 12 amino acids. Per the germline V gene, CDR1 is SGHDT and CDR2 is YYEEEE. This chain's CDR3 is CASSLARETQYF. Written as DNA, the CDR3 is TGTGCCAGCAGCTTGGCCAGGGAGACCCAGTACTTC.

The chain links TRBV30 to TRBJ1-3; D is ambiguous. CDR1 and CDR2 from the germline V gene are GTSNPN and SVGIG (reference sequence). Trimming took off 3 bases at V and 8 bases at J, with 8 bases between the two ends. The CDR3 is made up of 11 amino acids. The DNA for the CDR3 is TGTGCCTGGAGAGAGGTAGACACCATATATTTT. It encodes CAWREVDTIYF.

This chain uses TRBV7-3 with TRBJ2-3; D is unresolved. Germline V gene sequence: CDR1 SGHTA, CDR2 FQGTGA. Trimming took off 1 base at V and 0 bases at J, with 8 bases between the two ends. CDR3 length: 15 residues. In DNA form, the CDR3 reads TGTGCCAGCAGCTTAAACGGCGGTAGCACAGATACGCAGTATTTT. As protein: CASSLNGGSTDTQYF.

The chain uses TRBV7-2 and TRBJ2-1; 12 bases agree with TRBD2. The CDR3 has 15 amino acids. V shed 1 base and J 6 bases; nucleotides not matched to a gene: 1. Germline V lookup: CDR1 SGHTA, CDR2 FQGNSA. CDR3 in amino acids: CASSLELAGGNEQFF. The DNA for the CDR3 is TGTGCCAGCAGCTTAGAACTAGCGGGAGGCAATGAGCAGTTCTTC.

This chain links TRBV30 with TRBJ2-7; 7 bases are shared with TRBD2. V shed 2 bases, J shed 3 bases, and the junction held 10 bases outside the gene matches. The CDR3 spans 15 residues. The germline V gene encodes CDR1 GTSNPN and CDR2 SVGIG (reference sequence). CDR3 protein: CAWSPKGGSGYEQYF. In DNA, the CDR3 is TGTGCCTGGAGTCCTAAGGGCGGGAGTGGCTACGAGCAGTACTTC.

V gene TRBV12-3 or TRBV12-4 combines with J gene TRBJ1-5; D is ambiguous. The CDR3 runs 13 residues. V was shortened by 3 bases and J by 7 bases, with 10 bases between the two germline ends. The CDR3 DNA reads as TGTGCCAGCAGTTTCCAGGTCCTCCAGCCCCAGCATTTT. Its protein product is CASSFQVLQPQHF.

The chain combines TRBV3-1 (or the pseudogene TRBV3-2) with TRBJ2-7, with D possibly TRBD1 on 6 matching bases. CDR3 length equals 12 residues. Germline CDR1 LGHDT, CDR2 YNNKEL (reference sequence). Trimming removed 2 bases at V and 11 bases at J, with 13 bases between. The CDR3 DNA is TGTGCCAGCAGCCAAACAGGGTCCGTGGAGTACTTC. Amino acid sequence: CASSQTGSVEYF.